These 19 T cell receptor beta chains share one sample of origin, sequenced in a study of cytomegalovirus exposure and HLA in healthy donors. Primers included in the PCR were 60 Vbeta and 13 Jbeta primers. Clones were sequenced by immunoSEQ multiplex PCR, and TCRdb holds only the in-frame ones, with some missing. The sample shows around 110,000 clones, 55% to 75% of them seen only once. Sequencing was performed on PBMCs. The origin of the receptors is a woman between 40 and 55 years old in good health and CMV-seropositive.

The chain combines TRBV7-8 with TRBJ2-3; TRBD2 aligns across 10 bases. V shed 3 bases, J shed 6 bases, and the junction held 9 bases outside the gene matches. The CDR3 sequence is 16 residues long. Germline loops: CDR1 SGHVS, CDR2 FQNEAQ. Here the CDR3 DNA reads TGTGCCAGCAGCTTCCAAAGCGGGAGGGCGGGGGATACGCAGTATTTT. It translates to CASSFQSGRAGDTQYF. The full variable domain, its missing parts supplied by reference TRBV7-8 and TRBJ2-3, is GAGVSQSPRYKVAKRGQDVALRCDPISGHVSLFWYQQALGQGPEFLTYFQNEAQLDKSGLPSDRFFAERPEGSVSTLKIQRTQQEDSAVYLCASSFQSGRAGDTQYFGPGTRLTVL.

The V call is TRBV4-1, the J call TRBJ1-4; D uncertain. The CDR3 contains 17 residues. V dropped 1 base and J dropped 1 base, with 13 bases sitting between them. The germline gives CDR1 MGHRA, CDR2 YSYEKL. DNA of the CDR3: TGCGCCAGCAGCCAAGGCTTCGGGGAACAAACTAATGAAAAACTGTTTTTT. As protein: CASSQGFGEQTNEKLFF.

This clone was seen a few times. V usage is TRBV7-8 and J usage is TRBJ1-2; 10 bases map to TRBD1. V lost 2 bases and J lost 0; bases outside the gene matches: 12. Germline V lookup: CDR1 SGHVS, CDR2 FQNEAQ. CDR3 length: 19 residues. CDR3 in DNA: TGTGCCAGCAGCTTATCAGGCCGGGACAGGGGTCTTCCTAACTATGGCTACACCTTC. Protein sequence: CASSLSGRDRGLPNYGYTF.

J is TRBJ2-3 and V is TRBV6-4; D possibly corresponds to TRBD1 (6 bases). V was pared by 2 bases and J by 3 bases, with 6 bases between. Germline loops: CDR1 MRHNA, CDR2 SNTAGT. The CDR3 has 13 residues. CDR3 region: CASSDRGTDTQYF. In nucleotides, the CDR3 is TGTGCCAGCAGTGACAGGGGGACAGATACGCAGTATTTT.

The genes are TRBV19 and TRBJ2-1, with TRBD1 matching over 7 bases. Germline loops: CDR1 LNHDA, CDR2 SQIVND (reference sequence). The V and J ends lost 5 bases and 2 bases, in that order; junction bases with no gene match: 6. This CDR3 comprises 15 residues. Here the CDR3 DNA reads TGTGCCAGTAGTCCCAGGACAGGCACCTACAATGAGCAGTTCTTC. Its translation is CASSPRTGTYNEQFF.

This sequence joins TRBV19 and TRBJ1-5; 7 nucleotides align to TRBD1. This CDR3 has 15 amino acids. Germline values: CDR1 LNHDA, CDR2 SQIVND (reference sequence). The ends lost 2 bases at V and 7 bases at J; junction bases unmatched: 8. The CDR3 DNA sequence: TGTGCCAGTAGTATACAGGGACAGAGGGCACAGCCCCAGCATTTT. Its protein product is CASSIQGQRAQPQHF.

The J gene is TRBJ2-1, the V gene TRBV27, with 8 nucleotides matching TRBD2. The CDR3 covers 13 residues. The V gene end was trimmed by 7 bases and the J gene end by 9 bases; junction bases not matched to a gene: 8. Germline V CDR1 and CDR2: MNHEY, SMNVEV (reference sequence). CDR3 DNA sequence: TGTGCCAGCAAAAGCGGGAGCGGCACTGAGCAGTTCTTC. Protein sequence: CASKSGSGTEQFF.

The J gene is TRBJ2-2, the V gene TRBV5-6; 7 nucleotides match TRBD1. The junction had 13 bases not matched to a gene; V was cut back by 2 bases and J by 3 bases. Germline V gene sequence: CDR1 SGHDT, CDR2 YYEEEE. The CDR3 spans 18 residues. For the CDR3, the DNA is TGTGCCAGCAGCTTCAACAGGGGCGAGGGAGCGTACACCGGGGAGCTGTTTTTT. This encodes CASSFNRGEGAYTGELFF. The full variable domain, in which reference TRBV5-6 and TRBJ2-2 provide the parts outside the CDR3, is DAGVTQSPTHLIKTRGQQVTLRCSPKSGHDTVSWYQQALGQGPQFIFQYYEEEERQRGNFPDRFSGHQFPNYSSELNVNALLLGDSALYLCASSFNRGEGAYTGELFFGEGSRLTVL.

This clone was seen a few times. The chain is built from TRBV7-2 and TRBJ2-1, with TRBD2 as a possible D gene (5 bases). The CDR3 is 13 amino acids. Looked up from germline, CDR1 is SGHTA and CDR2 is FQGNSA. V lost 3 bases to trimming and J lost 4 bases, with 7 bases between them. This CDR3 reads CASSFGGYNEQFF. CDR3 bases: TGTGCCAGCAGCTTTGGCGGGTACAATGAGCAGTTCTTC.

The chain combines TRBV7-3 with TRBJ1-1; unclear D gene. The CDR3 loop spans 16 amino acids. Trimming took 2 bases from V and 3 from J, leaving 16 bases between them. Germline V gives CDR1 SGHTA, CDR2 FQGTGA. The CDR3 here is CASSLGSPGTDTEAFF. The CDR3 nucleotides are TGTGCCAGCAGCTTAGGGTCACCAGGAACGGACACTGAAGCTTTCTTT.

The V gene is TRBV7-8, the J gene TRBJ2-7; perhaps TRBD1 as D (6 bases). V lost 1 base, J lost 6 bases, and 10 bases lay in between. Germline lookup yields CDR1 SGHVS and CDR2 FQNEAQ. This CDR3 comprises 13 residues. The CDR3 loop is CASSLVRGREQYF. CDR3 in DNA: TGTGCCAGCAGCTTAGTCAGGGGCCGCGAGCAGTACTTC.

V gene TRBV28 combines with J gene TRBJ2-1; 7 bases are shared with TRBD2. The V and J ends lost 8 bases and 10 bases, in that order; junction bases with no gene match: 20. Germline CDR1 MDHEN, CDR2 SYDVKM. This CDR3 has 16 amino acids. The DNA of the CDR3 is TGTGCCAGCGCCCTCGGTTGGTCTAGCGGCAGGAACGAGCAGTTCTTC. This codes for CASALGWSSGRNEQFF.

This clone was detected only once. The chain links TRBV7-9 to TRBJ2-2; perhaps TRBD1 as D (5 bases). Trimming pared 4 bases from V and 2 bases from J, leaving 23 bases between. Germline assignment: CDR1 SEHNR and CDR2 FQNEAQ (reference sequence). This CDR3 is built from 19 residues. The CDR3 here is CASSSTRIGYRSNTGELFF. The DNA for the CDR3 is TGTGCCAGCAGCTCGACGAGGATAGGGTACAGGAGTAACACCGGGGAGCTGTTTTTT.

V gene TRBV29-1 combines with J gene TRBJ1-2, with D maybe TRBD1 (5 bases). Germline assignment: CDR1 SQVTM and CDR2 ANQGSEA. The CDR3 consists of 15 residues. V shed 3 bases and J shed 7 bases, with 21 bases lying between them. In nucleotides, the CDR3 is TGCAGCGTTGAGCTCTTTGGGGCCCCGGGAGGTGGCTACACCTTC. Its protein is CSVELFGAPGGGYTF.

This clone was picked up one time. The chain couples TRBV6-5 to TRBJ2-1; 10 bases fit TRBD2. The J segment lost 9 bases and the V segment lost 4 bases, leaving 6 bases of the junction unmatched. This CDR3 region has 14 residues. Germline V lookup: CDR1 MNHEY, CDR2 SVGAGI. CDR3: CASSLASGRAEQFF. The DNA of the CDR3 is TGTGCCAGCAGTTTGGCAAGCGGGAGGGCTGAGCAGTTCTTC.

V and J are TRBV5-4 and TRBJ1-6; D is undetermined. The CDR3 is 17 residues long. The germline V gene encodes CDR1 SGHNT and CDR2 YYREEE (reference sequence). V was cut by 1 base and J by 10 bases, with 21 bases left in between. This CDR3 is CASSLCSGPEVCSPLHF. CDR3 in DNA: TGTGCCAGCAGCTTGTGCTCGGGTCCAGAAGTTTGCTCACCCCTCCACTTT.

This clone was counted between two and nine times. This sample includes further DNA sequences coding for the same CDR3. CDR3 loop: CASSALPGGTNYGYTF. The CDR3 DNA reads TGTGCCAGCAGTGCCCTCCCGGGGGGTACTAACTATGGCTACACCTTC. This chain uses TRBV6-1 with TRBJ1-2, with D possibly being TRBD1 (5 bases). CDR1 and CDR2 from the germline V gene are MNHNS and SASEGT. The CDR3 is 16 residues long. Trimming shortened V by 4 bases and J by 0 bases, and 15 bases separated the two germline ends.

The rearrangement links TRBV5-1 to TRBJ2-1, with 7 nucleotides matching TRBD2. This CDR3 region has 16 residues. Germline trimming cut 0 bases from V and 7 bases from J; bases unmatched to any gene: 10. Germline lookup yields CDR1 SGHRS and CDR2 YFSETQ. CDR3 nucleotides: TGCGCCAGCAGCTTGGAACCAGCGGGATCGGGAAATGAGCAGTTCTTC. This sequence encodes CASSLEPAGSGNEQFF.

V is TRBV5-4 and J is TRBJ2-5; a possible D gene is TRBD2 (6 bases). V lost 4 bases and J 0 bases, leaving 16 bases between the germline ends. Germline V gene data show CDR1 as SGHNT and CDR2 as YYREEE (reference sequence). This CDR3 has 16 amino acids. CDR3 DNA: TGTGCCAGCAGCCGAGGCCAGCGGGCTTACCAAGAGACCCAGTACTTC. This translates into CASSRGQRAYQETQYF.